A selection of T cell receptor beta chains follows, all from one sample in a study of beta chain features in type 1 diabetes. Method: immunoSEQ multiplex PCR; TCRdb's copy keeps in-frame clones and lacks some. Of about 270,000 clones listed, roughly 15% were seen once; the top ten hold more than 0.025%. The specimen sequenced was naive CD4+ T cells from blood. These receptors originate from a woman in her thirties or forties in good health. CDR3s leave out the opening cysteine and the closing phenylalanine or tryptophan. Clone sizes are given selectively: once, few, many, or a class where the clone is expanded.

- | TRBJ2-3 | TRBV7-2 | ASSSNEGDTQY
- | TRBJ2-3 | TRBV7-9 | ASSPGQGRTDTQY
- | TRBJ2-3 | TRBV7-2 | ASSLVPAGATDTQY
few | TRBJ2-2 | TRBV6-6 | ASSLGPGELF
- | TRBJ2-6 | TRBV7-9 | ASSFRETGKGANVLT
- | TRBJ2-7 | TRBV7-9 | ASSFPSGVMGEQY
- | TRBJ1-1 | TRBV18 | ASSRNGAGGYGDTEAF
- | TRBJ2-2 | TRBV18 | ASFHSTGELF
few | TRBJ1-4 | TRBV5-1 | ASSALPGEGEKLF
few | TRBJ1-1 | TRBV4-1 | ASSPRNIRRPLLREAF
few | TRBJ1-2 | TRBV13 | ASSLNIQGLGGYT
- | TRBJ2-7 | TRBV5-1 | ASSLAPGTGREQY
- | TRBJ1-1 | TRBV29-1 | SSTGRGNTEAF
few | TRBJ2-5 | TRBV5-1 | ASSRGLAGGETQY
few | TRBJ1-1 | TRBV18 | ASSPSPGHKNTEAF
few | TRBJ1-1 | TRBV5-6 | ASSPKGRGKTF
- | TRBJ1-2 | TRBV4-1 | ASSPPSRVARGSYGYT
- | TRBJ2-1 | TRBV7-2 | ASTRTTYNEQF
few | TRBJ1-2 | TRBV7-2 | ASSYFGRDYGYT
- | TRBJ2-1 | TRBV10-3 | AISSSLAVINEQF
- | TRBJ1-3 | TRBV19 | ASRTGGRNTIY
- | TRBJ1-2 | TRBV27 | ASRPDRDPYGYT
few | TRBJ2-2 | TRBV5-1 | ASSLDRSGELF
- | TRBJ1-5 | TRBV7-8 | ASSLVKRGLYSNQPQH
- | TRBJ1-5 | TRBV18 | ASSASTGSMNQPQH
- | TRBJ2-1 | TRBV7-8 | ASSPLPGQAIIEQF
few | TRBJ2-7 | TRBV5-4 | AETDRVTYEQY
- | TRBJ2-5 | TRBV6-5 | ASRLTGYQETQY
- | TRBJ2-7 | TRBV10-1 | ASSDLRTGTGNPYEQY
- | TRBJ1-6 | TRBV7-6 | ASSSRQSRSPLH
few | TRBJ2-7 | TRBV6-1 | ASSERVGQNYEQY
- | TRBJ1-2 | TRBV19 | ASTKERINRAYGYT
- | TRBJ2-3 | TRBV7-9 | ASSEVRADTQY
few | TRBJ2-5 | TRBV7-2 | ASSPTGETQY
few | TRBJ1-4 | TRBV25-1 | ASRWTGGGEKLF
few | TRBJ2-5 | TRBV11-2 | ASSPGSGTQY
few | TRBJ2-5 | TRBV5-1 | ASSSPGGQETQY
- | TRBJ1-4 | TRBV6-1 | ASRQQGGDEKLF
few | TRBJ2-3 | TRBV9 | ASSGPTGMDTQY
once | - | TRBV7-2 | ASHGGPYEQY
few | TRBJ1-1 | TRBV4-2 | ASSQGAGLYTEAF
- | TRBJ2-1 | TRBV13 | ASSLALTSGGYNEQF
few | TRBJ1-1 | TRBV7-7 | ASSRRENTEAF
few | TRBJ2-7 | TRBV15 | ATSRDRRGAYEQY
few | TRBJ2-4 | TRBV4-1 | ASSQVLAGGKNIQY
few | TRBJ1-1 | TRBV7-2 | ASSSVSEAF